This TCR beta chain came from a study of cytotoxic CD8 clonotypes in ibrutinib-treated CLL. Study summary: Mean productive templates were over 250,000; mean productive rearrangements were around 86,000. Findings and limits, study-wide: Increased clonality at ibrutinib response gave way to a return toward baseline at progression.

Sequencing was performed with immunoSEQ multiplex PCR; in TCRdb, only in-frame clones are kept and a portion is missing. The sample contains tens of thousands of clones, 45% to 70% of which appear only once. As regards this clone: Its antigen remains unidentified.

V gave up 8 bases and J gave up 0 bases, with 7 bases separating them. Per germline, CDR1 MDHEN and CDR2 SYDVKM. This CDR3 comprises 12 residues. Sequencing was performed on PBMCs, taken after 24 months of ibrutinib treatment. The chain recombines TRBV28 with TRBJ1-2; D gene unclear. The receptor comes from a human donor with chronic lymphocytic leukemia. CDR3 region: CASYRANYGYTF. For the CDR3, the DNA is TGTGCCAGCTATCGGGCTAACTATGGCTACACCTTC.